A single sample gave rise to the 20 T cell receptor beta chains below, sequenced in a study of cytomegalovirus exposure and HLA in healthy donors. The protocol was immunoSEQ multiplex PCR, while the TCRdb copy is restricted to in-frame clones and leaves out a portion. The sample records some 170,000 clones, roughly 89% being singletons. The sequencing input was PBMCs. The receptors shown here come from a woman younger than 45 in good health and CMV-seronegative.

This clone was observed once. The V call is TRBV16, the J call TRBJ1-4, with a possible D match to TRBD1 (5 bases). From germline, CDR1 is KGHSY and CDR2 FQNENV. The CDR3 length is 16 residues. Trimming removed 1 base at V and 5 bases at J, with 14 bases between. The CDR3 here is CASSQFEEGPNEKLFF. CDR3 nucleotides: TGTGCCAGCAGCCAATTCGAGGAGGGACCGAATGAAAAACTGTTTTTT.

This chain uses TRBV19 with TRBJ1-6; perhaps TRBD1 as D (5 bases). Trimming took 6 bases from V and 4 from J, leaving 16 bases between them. Germline lookup yields CDR1 LNHDA and CDR2 SQIVND (reference sequence). The CDR3 totals 16 residues. The CDR3 loop is CASSVNRDSYNSPLHF. CDR3 DNA sequence: TGTGCCAGTAGCGTCAATCGGGACTCTTATAATTCACCCCTCCACTTT.

The rearrangement uses TRBV2 and TRBJ2-2; a weak D match, TRBD2 (5 bases). With 2 bases removed from V and 0 bases from J, the gap between germline ends came to 10 bases. Germline assignment: CDR1 SNHLY and CDR2 FYNNEI. CDR3 length: 16 residues. Written as DNA, the CDR3 is TGTGCCAGCAGTGAAAGAGGCGGGTCGAACACCGGGGAGCTGTTTTTT. Translation: CASSERGGSNTGELFF. The full variable domain, rest sourced from reference TRBV2 and TRBJ2-2, is EPEVTQTPSHQVTQMGQEVILRCVPISNHLYFYWYRQILGQKVEFLVSFYNNEISEKSEIFDDQFSVERPDGSNFTLKIRSTKLEDSAMYFCASSERGGSNTGELFFGEGSRLTVL.

The J gene is TRBJ1-1, the V gene TRBV5-4; 7 bases are a match to TRBD1. Trimming removed 0 bases from V and 0 bases from J; junction bases left unmatched: 8. This CDR3 comprises 17 residues. Looked up from germline, CDR1 is SGHNT and CDR2 is YYREEE (reference sequence). The CDR3 here is CASSLVLTGQLNTEAFF. The DNA for the CDR3 is TGTGCCAGCAGCTTGGTTTTAACGGGACAGTTGAACACTGAAGCTTTCTTT.

J is TRBJ2-7 and V is TRBV30; 9 bases match TRBD1. The germline CDR1 and CDR2 sequences are GTSNPN and SVGIG (reference sequence). V lost 4 bases, J lost 3 bases, and 4 bases stayed unmatched. CDR3 size: 13 residues. The CDR3 coding sequence is TGTGCCTGGACAAGACAGGGGGTCTACGAGCAGTACTTC. This codes for CAWTRQGVYEQYF.

This chain joins TRBV5-4 and TRBJ1-6; 8 bases line up with TRBD1. CDR1 is SGHNT and CDR2 is YYREEE in the germline V gene (reference sequence). This CDR3 is built from 15 residues. With V trimmed by 0 bases and J by 8 bases, 4 bases remained unmatched. In nucleotides, the CDR3 is TGTGCCAGCAGCTTGGCGACAGGGGTGGATTCACCCCTCCACTTT. It translates to CASSLATGVDSPLHF.

This clone was seen only a few times. V gene TRBV27 combines with J gene TRBJ1-6, with a possible D match to TRBD1 (5 bases). The CDR3 spans 13 residues. The germline V gene encodes CDR1 MNHEY and CDR2 SMNVEV (reference sequence). The V end was cut by 3 bases, the J end by 14 bases, with 14 bases between. The CDR3 region is CASSLAVGRTLHF. In DNA form, the CDR3 reads TGTGCCAGCAGTTTGGCTGTGGGGCGCACCCTCCACTTT.

V is TRBV7-2 and J is TRBJ2-2; D might be TRBD1 (6 bases). Germline CDR1 and CDR2: SGHTA and FQGNSA. The CDR3 runs to 14 residues. Trimming removed 1 base from V and 5 bases from J, with 8 bases in between. CDR3 amino acids: CASSLGGQTGELFF. The CDR3 region has the DNA TGTGCCAGCAGCTTAGGTGGACAGACCGGGGAGCTGTTTTTT.

The chain uses TRBV7-6 and TRBJ1-1, with a weak D call TRBD1 (5 bases). V dropped 1 base and J dropped 5 bases, with 23 bases sitting between them. The CDR3 sequence is 18 residues long. Germline V gene data show CDR1 as SGHVS and CDR2 as FNYEAQ. The CDR3, as DNA: TGTGCCAGCAGCTTAGGCTTGGGGGGGTGGGGCAGAGGTACTGAAGCTTTCTTT. This codes for CASSLGLGGWGRGTEAFF.

The chain combines TRBV6-4 with TRBJ1-5, with D possibly TRBD1 on 5 matching bases. V lost 2 bases to trimming and J lost 3 bases, with 29 bases between them. Per germline, CDR1 MRHNA and CDR2 SNTAGT. CDR3 length equals 21 residues. The CDR3 sequence: CASSDRRAGEKGKPYNQPQHF. CDR3 DNA sequence: TGTGCCAGCAGTGACCGGAGGGCGGGGGAAAAGGGTAAGCCATACAATCAGCCCCAGCATTTT.

The chain carries TRBV5-1 and TRBJ2-3, with D possibly being TRBD2 (6 bases). The CDR3 runs to 16 residues. Trimming stripped 0 bases from V and 4 bases from J, with 15 bases between. Germline values: CDR1 SGHRS, CDR2 YFSETQ. The CDR3 coding sequence is TGCGCCAGCAGCTTGGTGCCCATTGCGGGATCAGATACGCAGTATTTT. It encodes CASSLVPIAGSDTQYF.

The chain recombines TRBV7-7 with TRBJ2-1; 11 nucleotides agree with TRBD2. The J segment lost 7 bases and the V segment lost 1 base, leaving 3 bases of the junction unmatched. The length of the CDR3 is 15 residues. Germline CDR1 is SSHAT and CDR2 is FNYEAQ (reference sequence). CDR3 sequence (DNA): TGTGCCAGCAGCTTAGTTAGCGGGGGGGGAAATGAGCAGTTCTTC. Residues: CASSLVSGGGNEQFF. The entire variable domain, with the rest obtained from reference TRBV7-7 and TRBJ2-1, is as follows: GAGVSQSPRYKVTKRGQDVTLRCDPISSHATLYWYQQALGQGPEFLTYFNYEAQPDKSGLPSDRFSAERPEGSISTLTIQRTEQRDSAMYRCASSLVSGGGNEQFFGPGTRLTVL.

The CDR3 DNA is TGTGCCAGCACCCCGACAAGGTGGAGCGGGGGAGGTCAAGAGACCCAGTACTTC. It codes for CASTPTRWSGGGQETQYF. This chain joins TRBV2 and TRBJ2-5, with 8 bases fitting TRBD2. Germline trimming cut 7 bases from V and 2 bases from J; bases unmatched to any gene: 18. CDR3 size: 18 residues. Germline assignment: CDR1 SNHLY and CDR2 FYNNEI. The full variable domain, completed using reference TRBV2 and TRBJ2-5, is EPEVTQTPSHQVTQMGQEVILRCVPISNHLYFYWYRQILGQKVEFLVSFYNNEISEKSEIFDDQFSVERPDGSNFTLKIRSTKLEDSAMYFCASTPTRWSGGGQETQYFGPGTRLLVL.

This sequence joins TRBV6-5 and TRBJ1-2; a possible D gene is TRBD1 (5 bases). V was pared by 5 bases and J by 10 bases, with 14 bases between. The CDR3 contains 12 residues. Per the germline V gene, CDR1 is MNHEY and CDR2 is SVGAGI. Here the CDR3 DNA reads TGTGCCAGCAGTGCCGGGACTCAGGACTACACCTTC. Protein sequence: CASSAGTQDYTF.

The CDR3 region is CASSKGRTEAFF. DNA of the CDR3: TGTGCCAGCAGCAAAGGGAGGACTGAAGCTTTCTTT. The chain has TRBV11-2 and TRBJ1-1; D ambiguous. Trimming shortened V by 5 bases and J by 5 bases, and 9 bases separated the two germline ends. Germline-derived CDR1 and CDR2 are SGHAT and FQNNGV. The CDR3 consists of 12 residues.

The chain's CDR3 is CASSRTGGGEKLFF. The CDR3 nucleotides are TGCGCCAGCAGCCGGACAGGGGGCGGCGAAAAACTGTTTTTT. The chain couples TRBV4-1 to TRBJ1-4; 11 bases agree with TRBD1. Germline CDR1 is MGHRA and CDR2 is YSYEKL. The CDR3 extends over 14 amino acids. V shed 4 bases and J 8 bases; nucleotides not matched to a gene: 3.

V is TRBV5-8 and J is TRBJ1-2, with D unresolved. The germline V gene encodes CDR1 SGHTS and CDR2 YDEGEE. This CDR3 comprises 15 residues. V gave up 4 bases and J gave up 4 bases, with 17 bases separating them. The CDR3 loop reads CASSRRTGPIYGYTF. As DNA, the CDR3 is TGTGCCAGCAGCCGACGGACTGGGCCCATCTATGGCTACACCTTC.

The chain recombines TRBV19 with TRBJ2-7; 7 bases line up with TRBD2. CDR1 is LNHDA and CDR2 is SQIVND in the germline V gene (reference sequence). V was clipped by 5 bases and J by 0 bases; unmatched bases: 4. The CDR3 extends over 14 amino acids. CDR3 DNA sequence: TGTGCCAGTAGTTCCGGGGGGAGCTCCTACGAGCAGTACTTC. It specifies CASSSGGSSYEQYF.

Here the CDR3 reads CASSLLVSGYTGELFF. The CDR3 DNA reads TGTGCCAGCAGTTTATTAGTGAGCGGCTACACCGGGGAGCTGTTTTTT. The rearrangement joins TRBV27 to TRBJ2-2; tentatively, D is TRBD2 (5 bases). The CDR3 is made up of 16 amino acids. The V end lost 1 base, the J end lost 3 bases, and 12 bases lay between the germline ends. The germline CDR1 and CDR2 sequences are MNHEY and SMNVEV (reference sequence).

The chain couples TRBV5-4 to TRBJ2-1, with 8 bases fitting TRBD2. CDR3 length: 17 residues. J was trimmed by 6 bases and V by 3 bases; bases with no gene match: 14. Germline CDR1 and CDR2: SGHNT and YYREEE (reference sequence). The CDR3 nucleotides read TGTGCCAGCAGCTCCCCGAGGGGGGTCGGGACTAGCAATGAGCAGTTCTTC. Its translation: CASSSPRGVGTSNEQFF.